This T cell receptor (beta chain) was recorded in a study of cytomegalovirus exposure and HLA in healthy donors (dated by TCRdb to 2016 to 2017). General notes on the study: According to a later analysis, the 110 or so validation repertoires were produced on the same platform as the 666 repertoires of the first cohort. The study was designed to test whether signatures of past pathogen exposure could be identified by cataloging public T cell receptors. Besides the first cohort of hundreds of subjects, a separate validation cohort made up of over 100 different subjects was used. To predict cytomegalovirus infection status, the study combined high-throughput TCR immunosequencing, statistical association of individual TCRs with disease status, and machine learning. Findings and caveats that apply to the study as a whole: The authors suggested that the approach could potentially be generalized to other disease states and immunological phenotypes. The classifier was reported to diagnose cytomegalovirus status with high specificity and sensitivity in both the original and validation cohorts. Most TCR sequences were seen in very few donors, while some public TCRs were found in many individuals. The study listed approximately 160 TCR beta chains as associated with cytomegalovirus. A later analysis had no HLA typing for the validation cohort, so co-occurrence there was scored across all 120 or so repertoires. Of the cluster scores, roughly 95% were above 0 in a later analysis, which found that TCRs clustered in the first cohort also tended to co-occur in the 110 or so validation repertoires. In vitro tests confirmed that a few of the cytomegalovirus-associated TCR beta chains recognize cytomegalovirus antigens.

The method was the immunoSEQ multiplex PCR assay. As for how the authors treated the data: A statistical classification framework was built for diagnosing cytomegalovirus status from the catalog of TCR beta chain sequences. TCRdb mirrors the immuneACCESS table, restricted to in-frame sequences. Some clones are absent from its copies; in checked studies, under half trace to an unresolved V gene, and the reason for the others is unknown. From that table come the V and J calls and clone size; the DNA was used to work out D and trimming. The sample profile shows over 85,000 clones; around 89% of them were found once. 1.4% to 1.5% of the sample is held by the ten biggest clonotypes. The donors belonged to the validation cohort of about 130 subjects, which was separate from the approximately 700-subject first cohort. As regards this clone: There is no known antigen for this receptor. The record has no base qualities; no much larger clone is one base away.

According to the germline V gene, CDR1 reads SQVTM and CDR2 reads ANQGSEA. From the cysteine up to the phenylalanine, the CDR3 has a length of 11 residues. The sequence is cut down to CDR3 DNA, 33 bases in frame from base 1. V is reduced by 3 bases and J by 3 bases, leaving a spacing of 3 bases between them. The sequence is built from TRBV29-1 and TRBJ1-3; the D gene is not confidently resolved. The TCR sequence derives from a woman younger than 45 in good health and CMV-seropositive. The sequenced sample was PBMCs. The CDR3 reads CSVDGGNTIYF. The sequence in DNA is TGCAGCGTTGACGGTGGAAACACCATATATTTT.